One and the same sample provided the 27 T cell receptor beta chains below, sequenced in a study of blood T cells in healthy people across ages. PCR was performed a second time for about 7 to 12 cycles using a sample-barcoded 5' primer and a J-beta primer mix. TCRdb reprocessed the 5' RACE reads via MiXCR and lists one record per CDR3 protein. Of 1.5 million to 2 million distinct CDR3 sequences in the sample, roughly 27% were seen once. The sample taken for sequencing was blood. The receptors stem from a woman aged 25 to 39 in good health.

In regard to this clonotype: One end of the junction fails to match germline, which may point to a read error. The chain links TRBV7-2 to TRBJ2-3; D is possibly TRBD1 (6 bases). Per germline, CDR1 SGHTA and CDR2 FQGNSA. This CDR3 contains 12 residues. The CDR3 nucleotides are TGTGCCAGCAACAGGGCCCCAGATACGCGGTATTTT. It is translated as CASNRAPDTRYF.

This sequence joins TRBV5-1 and TRBJ2-2; 8 nucleotides match TRBD1. This CDR3 contains 14 residues. CDR1 and CDR2 from the germline V gene are SGHRS and YFSETQ. V lost 7 bases and J lost 5; bases outside the gene matches: 7. The CDR3 is CASERTGKTGELFF. CDR3 nucleotide sequence: TGCGCCAGCGAACGGACAGGGAAGACCGGGGAGCTGTTTTTT.

The genes are TRBV28 and TRBJ2-2; 13 nucleotides align to TRBD2. J lost 5 bases, V lost 8 bases, and 2 bases had no gene match. Germline V gene lookup returns CDR1 MDHEN and CDR2 SYDVKM. The CDR3 consists of 14 residues. The CDR3 region is CASGTSGETGELFF. The CDR3 DNA follows: TGTGCCAGCGGGACTAGCGGGGAAACCGGGGAGCTGTTTTTT.

A single count supports this clonotype. Since a much larger clone is just one base distant, this may be a read error. The chain links TRBV7-3 to TRBJ2-1, with a possible D match to TRBD2 (6 bases). Germline V gives CDR1 SGHTA, CDR2 FQGTGA. V was cut by 4 bases and J by 10 bases, with 20 bases left in between. The length of the CDR3 is 15 residues. The CDR3 region is CASSSKGDWRGEQFF. CDR3 DNA: TGTGCCAGCAGCTCAAAAGGGGACTGGCGAGGGGAGCAGTTCTTC.

The chain couples TRBV27 to TRBJ1-1, with D unclear. V lost 5 bases and J 1 base, leaving 14 bases between the germline ends. The V gene's germline CDR1 is MNHEY and CDR2 SMNVEV (reference sequence). This CDR3 region has 15 residues. The CDR3 spells CASSLRTDTNTEAFF. The DNA of the CDR3 is TGTGCCAGCAGTCTCAGGACGGATACGAACACTGAAGCTTTCTTT.

V gene TRBV5-1 combines with J gene TRBJ1-2; no clear D. The V and J ends lost 5 bases and 6 bases respectively, with 14 bases between them. The CDR3 has 13 residues. The germline CDR1 and CDR2 sequences are SGHRS and YFSETQ. CDR3 region: CASRQWTEDGYTF. The CDR3 coding sequence is TGCGCCAGCAGGCAGTGGACGGAGGATGGCTACACCTTC. Together with reference TRBV5-1 and TRBJ1-2, the CDR3 gives the full variable domain: KAGVTQTPRYLIKTRGQQVTLSCSPISGHRSVSWYQQTPGQGLQFLFEYFSETQRNKGNFPGRFSGRQFSNSRSEMNVSTLELGDSALYLCASRQWTEDGYTFGSGTRLTVV.

This clonotype was found a few times. The CDR3 coding sequence is TGTGCCTGGAACAGCGGGGGAGCCACAGATACGCAGTATTTT. Amino acids: CAWNSGGATDTQYF. The chain couples TRBV30 to TRBJ2-3; TRBD2 agrees at 8 bases. The CDR3 spans 14 residues. Trimming at V came to 4 bases and at J to 2 bases, leaving 5 bases not matched to a gene. The germline V gene encodes CDR1 GTSNPN and CDR2 SVGIG (reference sequence).

The rearrangement uses TRBV9 and TRBJ1-1; 9 bases are a match to TRBD1. The CDR3 has 15 amino acids. The germline V gene encodes CDR1 SGDLS and CDR2 YYNGEE. J lost 4 bases, V lost 1 base, and 5 bases had no gene match. Here the CDR3 reads CASSVLGQGGTEAFF. CDR3 DNA sequence: TGTGCCAGCAGCGTATTGGGACAGGGCGGCACTGAAGCTTTCTTT.

A remark on this clonotype: Given a much more abundant clone one base away, this may be a read error. The chain links TRBV6-2 or TRBV6-3 to TRBJ2-1; perhaps TRBD2 as D (6 bases). Trimming took 8 bases from V and 4 from J, leaving 24 bases between them. Per the germline V gene, CDR1 is MNHEY and CDR2 is SVGEGT. The CDR3 has 17 residues. The CDR3 DNA sequence: TGTGCCAGCTCGCCTGAGAAGGGGAGGACCGATTACAATGAGCAGTTCTTC. Protein: CASSPEKGRTDYNEQFF.

At least ten counts were recorded for this clonotype. The chain recombines TRBV20-1 with TRBJ2-6; D is perhaps TRBD2 (6 bases). Deletions cut 5 bases from V and 0 bases from J, with 11 bases between. The CDR3 has 15 residues. Germline values: CDR1 DFQATT, CDR2 SNEGSKA (reference sequence). The DNA of the CDR3 is TGCAGTGCTTCCGAGGACTACTCTGGGGCCAACGTCCTGACTTTC. Translating gives CSASEDYSGANVLTF.

This clonotype was seen many times. V gene TRBV10-3 combines with J gene TRBJ1-1; D is unclear. CDR3 length equals 14 residues. Trimming shortened V by 0 bases and J by 5 bases, and 10 bases separated the two germline ends. The V gene's germline CDR1 is ENHRY and CDR2 SYGVKD. The CDR3 nucleotides read TGTGCCATCAGTGAGTCAGGGCGTACGACTGAAGCTTTCTTT. This codes for CAISESGRTTEAFF.

This chain links TRBV27 with TRBJ2-2; D ambiguous. Germline-derived CDR1 and CDR2 are MNHEY and SMNVEV (reference sequence). This CDR3 contains 15 residues. Trimming took 2 bases from V and 5 from J, leaving 12 bases between them. DNA for the CDR3: TGTGCCAGCAGTTTACGTAGTTTGGGGACCGGGGAGCTGTTTTTT. Translated: CASSLRSLGTGELFF.

The J gene is TRBJ2-2, the V gene TRBV12-3 or TRBV12-4, with D hard to call. V lost 4 bases and J 1 base, leaving 7 bases between the germline ends. The CDR3 spans 14 residues. CDR3 sequence: CASSSQMNTGELFF. As DNA, the CDR3 is TGTGCCAGCAGTTCTCAGATGAACACCGGGGAGCTGTTTTTT.

V gene TRBV7-2 combines with J gene TRBJ2-5; a weak D match, TRBD2 (6 bases). The V and J ends lost 0 bases and 4 bases respectively, with 18 bases between them. CDR3 size: 17 residues. Germline CDR1 and CDR2: SGHTA and FQGNSA. The CDR3 DNA is TGTGCCAGCAGCTTAGCTCCCCTTGCGGGACCGGCAGAGACCCAGTACTTC. Its translation: CASSLAPLAGPAETQYF.

This clonotype was recorded many times. The rearrangement joins TRBV29-1 to TRBJ2-5, with D unresolved. Trimming pared 3 bases from V and 7 bases from J, leaving 15 bases between. CDR1 SQVTM and CDR2 ANQGSEA come from the germline V gene. The CDR3 length is 13 residues. CDR3 sequence reads: CSVDLDPPWTQYF. As DNA, the CDR3 is TGCAGCGTTGATTTGGACCCGCCATGGACCCAGTACTTC. Drawing the rest from reference TRBV29-1 and TRBJ2-5, the complete variable domain is SAVISQKPSRDICQRGTSLTIQCQVDSQVTMMFWYRQQPGQSLTLIATANQGSEATYESGFVIDKFPISRPNLTFSTLTVSNMSPEDSSIYLCSVDLDPPWTQYFGPGTRLLVL.

This chain links TRBV2 with TRBJ2-7; D tentatively reads TRBD1 or TRBD2 (6 bases each). The CDR3 spans 14 residues. The ends were cut back, 6 bases at V and 4 bases at J, with 16 bases in the middle. Germline loops: CDR1 SNHLY, CDR2 FYNNEI. CDR3 sequence (DNA): TGTGCCAGCAGGGGGGGCCCTGTGGGATACGAGCAGTACTTC. This sequence encodes CASRGGPVGYEQYF.

The V gene is TRBV5-1, the J gene TRBJ2-3; 7 bases fit TRBD2. In germline, CDR1 is SGHRS, CDR2 YFSETQ. The CDR3 sequence is 12 residues long. Trimming at V came to 1 base and at J to 10 bases, leaving 3 bases not matched to a gene. The CDR3 DNA sequence: TGCGCCAGCAGCTTGTGGGAGGGATCGCAGTATTTT. The encoded protein is CASSLWEGSQYF.

This clonotype was counted a few times. The J gene is TRBJ2-5, the V gene TRBV7-9; D remains ambiguous. V lost 4 bases to trimming and J lost 4 bases, with 10 bases between them. Germline CDR1 SEHNR, CDR2 FQNEAQ (reference sequence). The CDR3 covers 13 residues. The CDR3 loop reads CASSSPKTETQYF. The DNA of the CDR3 is TGTGCCAGCAGCTCACCTAAAACAGAGACCCAGTACTTC.

This clonotype was recorded a few times. The genes are TRBV20-1 and TRBJ2-4; no reliable D call. The J call could be wrong; TRBJ2-7 is a better fit for the DNA end. The V gene's germline CDR1 is DFQATT and CDR2 SNEGSKA (reference sequence). CDR3 length: 14 amino acids. The CDR3 is CSAREPAGWDEQYF. The CDR3 DNA follows: TGCAGTGCTAGAGAGCCTGCAGGCTGGGACGAGCAGTACTTC.

This clonotype has a count of ten or more. The V gene is TRBV27, the J gene TRBJ2-7, with D tentatively TRBD1 (6 bases). V lost 5 bases and J lost 3, with 20 bases in between. This CDR3 has 16 residues. Per germline, CDR1 MNHEY and CDR2 SMNVEV (reference sequence). This CDR3 reads CASSPTGQFLVYEQYF. CDR3 coding DNA: TGTGCCAGCAGTCCGACCGGACAGTTTCTCGTCTACGAGCAGTACTTC.

With respect to this clonotype: A clone one base away is much larger, so this may be a read error. The rearrangement links TRBV4-1 to TRBJ1-2, with D tentatively TRBD1 (5 bases). Germline V lookup: CDR1 MGHRA, CDR2 YSYEKL. The CDR3 has 14 amino acids. The CDR3 sequence: CANSQGGAGYGYTF. In DNA form, the CDR3 reads TGCGCCAACAGCCAGGGCGGGGCAGGGTATGGCTACACCTTC.

This clonotype was found a few times. The chain carries TRBV7-9 and TRBJ2-1; D unclear. Germline loops: CDR1 SEHNR, CDR2 FQNEAQ (reference sequence). The CDR3 covers 14 residues. V was trimmed by 1 base and J by 5 bases, leaving 9 bases between them. The CDR3 reads CASSLVTEDNEQFF. The CDR3 region has the DNA TGTGCCAGCAGCTTAGTAACTGAGGACAATGAGCAGTTCTTC.

Turning to this clonotype: This could be a read error, since a much larger clone is one nucleotide away. The CDR3 carries no conserved terminal phenylalanine or tryptophan, so it likely arises from a read error. V and J are TRBV4-1 and TRBJ2-7, with TRBD1 as a possible D gene (6 bases). There are 15 residues in the CDR3. Trimming removed 3 bases at V and 0 bases at J, with 12 bases between. Looked up from germline, CDR1 is MGHRA and CDR2 is YSYEKL. The CDR3 is CASSHQGGYSYEQYL. The CDR3 DNA follows: TGCGCCAGCAGCCACCAAGGGGGTTACTCCTACGAGCAGTACCTC.

The sample holds a few counts of this clonotype. The gene calls are TRBV5-6 and TRBJ2-7, with 11 bases identical to TRBD2. With 6 bases clipped from V and 3 bases from J, the junction kept 20 bases outside the gene matches. CDR3 length: 19 residues. Looked up from germline, CDR1 is SGHDT and CDR2 is YYEEEE. CDR3 loop: CASTRSWLAGGQTLYEQYF. The DNA of the CDR3 is TGTGCCAGCACCAGGAGTTGGCTAGCGGGGGGCCAGACTCTCTACGAGCAGTACTTC.

This clonotype was detected only a few times. The chain uses TRBV7-2 and TRBJ2-5, with unresolved D. V lost 6 bases and J 11 bases, leaving 16 bases between the germline ends. The CDR3 is 12 amino acids. From germline, CDR1 is SGHTA and CDR2 FQGNSA. The CDR3 nucleotides read TGTGCCAGCAGTCTAACCCGCAATGAGCAGTACTTC. Its translation is CASSLTRNEQYF.

To note about this clonotype: A much larger clone is a single base away; this may be a read error. J is TRBJ2-4 and V is TRBV7-2, with 12 bases lining up with TRBD2. This CDR3 region has 15 residues. Germline CDR1 is SGHTA and CDR2 is FQGNSA. The CDR3 loop reads CASSSRLAGAYEQNF. In nucleotides, the CDR3 is TGTGCCAGCAGCTCTAGACTAGCGGGGGCCTACGAGCAGAACTTC.

CDR3 DNA sequence: TGTGCCACCAGTGATGGGCAGGGTGGCGGCTACACCTTC. This gives the protein CATSDGQGGGYTF. V gene TRBV24-1 combines with J gene TRBJ1-2; tentatively, D is TRBD1 (5 bases). Trimming removed 3 bases at V and 8 bases at J, with 12 bases between. The CDR3 runs to 13 residues. Germline V CDR1 and CDR2: KGHDR, SFDVKD.